The 20 T cell receptor beta chains reported below all come from one sample, sequenced in a study of blood T cell repertoires in COVID-19. The assay was immunoSEQ multiplex PCR, and TCRdb's table has in-frame clones only and misses some. The sample records about 54,000 clones, 85% to 90% being singletons. The specimen sequenced was peripheral blood. The origin of the receptors is a human donor in a cohort sampled during active COVID-19.

The chain has TRBV28 and TRBJ1-1; D unresolved. The V gene lost 2 bases and the J gene lost 1 base, with 8 bases spanning the gap. The CDR3 length is 14 residues. Germline V gene lookup returns CDR1 MDHEN and CDR2 SYDVKM. The CDR3 DNA is TGTGCCAGCAGTTTACTACGCCAGAACACTGAAGCTTTCTTT. Amino acid sequence: CASSLLRQNTEAFF.

In its sample, this clone was seen a few times. The chain couples TRBV27 to TRBJ1-5, with a tentative D call TRBD1 (5 bases). In germline, CDR1 is MNHEY, CDR2 SMNVEV (reference sequence). This CDR3 spans 15 amino acids. V was pared by 3 bases and J by 2 bases, with 11 bases between. Here the CDR3 DNA reads TGTGCCAGCAGTTTCGGAGGGACGGGCAATCAGCCCCAGCATTTT. Translating gives CASSFGGTGNQPQHF.

This chain uses TRBV18 with TRBJ2-2; tentatively, D is TRBD1 (6 bases). The germline V and J ends were trimmed by 1 base and 8 bases, with 14 bases remaining between them. The CDR3 is 15 residues long. Germline CDR1 reads KGHSH; CDR2 reads LQKENI. This chain's CDR3 is CASSPLGTRKGELFF. DNA for the CDR3: TGTGCCAGCTCACCACTCGGGACAAGAAAAGGGGAGCTGTTTTTT.

The gene calls are TRBV5-4 and TRBJ1-5; D is unresolved. Germline V gene data show CDR1 as SGHNT and CDR2 as YYREEE (reference sequence). The ends were cut back, 1 base at V and 2 bases at J, with 10 bases in the middle. The CDR3 covers 15 residues. This chain's CDR3 is CASSLWGAGNQPQHF. CDR3 nucleotides: TGTGCCAGCAGCTTGTGGGGAGCTGGCAATCAGCCCCAGCATTTT. Variable domain in full (rest from reference TRBV5-4 and TRBJ1-5): ETGVTQSPTHLIKTRGQQVTLRCSSQSGHNTVSWYQQALGQGPQFIFQYYREEENGRGNFPPRFSGLQFPNYSSELNVNALELDDSALYLCASSLWGAGNQPQHFGDGTRLSIL.

The chain couples TRBV7-8 to TRBJ2-1; 8 bases line up with TRBD2. Germline trimming cut 5 bases from V and 3 bases from J; bases unmatched to any gene: 6. The CDR3 consists of 15 residues. CDR1 is SGHVS, CDR2 FQNEAQ, per germline. The CDR3 DNA is TGTGCCAGCAGCGGAGGGACTAGTCGCTACAATGAGCAGTTCTTC. It translates to CASSGGTSRYNEQFF.

The chain uses TRBV6-4 and TRBJ2-1; a weak D match, TRBD2 (5 bases). Germline values: CDR1 MRHNA, CDR2 SNTAGT. V was shortened by 3 bases and J by 0 bases, with 6 bases between the two germline ends. The length of the CDR3 is 14 residues. CDR3 nucleotide sequence: TGTGCCAGCAGTGATGGGAGCTCCTACAATGAGCAGTTCTTC. This sequence encodes CASSDGSSYNEQFF.

The rearrangement links TRBV20-1 to TRBJ2-4; 7 nucleotides agree with TRBD1. CDR3 length: 11 residues. Per the germline V gene, CDR1 is DFQATT and CDR2 is SNEGSKA (reference sequence). J was trimmed by 9 bases and V by 7 bases; bases with no gene match: 6. For the CDR3, the DNA is TGCAGTGTCAAACCAGGGGGCATTCAGTACTTC. This sequence encodes CSVKPGGIQYF.

This sequence joins TRBV2 and TRBJ2-5; TRBD2 matches at 8 bases. CDR3 length: 15 amino acids. The V and J ends lost 1 base and 2 bases, in that order; junction bases with no gene match: 3. Germline V gene data show CDR1 as SNHLY and CDR2 as FYNNEI. CDR3 residues: CASSEEGGGQETQYF. The DNA of the CDR3 is TGTGCCAGCAGTGAAGAAGGCGGGGGGCAAGAGACCCAGTACTTC.

The V gene is TRBV12-5, the J gene TRBJ2-2; weak D call: TRBD2 (6 bases). CDR1 is LGHNT, CDR2 FRNRAP, per germline. The CDR3 sequence is 16 residues long. V was pared by 6 bases and J by 1 base, with 15 bases between. The CDR3 sequence: CASGGTGRENTGELFF. CDR3 sequence (DNA): TGTGCTAGTGGGGGGACCGGGCGGGAGAACACCGGGGAGCTGTTTTTT.

The chain recombines TRBV7-2 with TRBJ2-7; 7 bases are a match to TRBD1. This CDR3 comprises 15 residues. Trimming took 4 bases from V and 0 from J; bases not matched to a gene: 6. Germline CDR1 and CDR2: SGHTA and FQGNSA. The CDR3: CASSYTGADSYEQYF. In nucleotides, the CDR3 is TGTGCCAGCAGCTATACAGGGGCCGACTCCTACGAGCAGTACTTC.

V is TRBV7-9 and J is TRBJ2-2; 12 bases are shared with TRBD2. Germline values: CDR1 SEHNR, CDR2 FQNEAQ (reference sequence). Trimming cost V 5 bases and J 3 bases; bases outside gene matches: 7. The CDR3 spans 17 residues. CDR3 region: CASSTTSGSFYTGELFF. Here the CDR3 DNA reads TGTGCCAGCAGCACGACTAGCGGGAGCTTTTACACCGGGGAGCTGTTTTTT.

This clone was detected only once. The rearrangement joins TRBV29-1 to TRBJ1-1, with D maybe TRBD1 (5 bases). Trimming stripped 2 bases from V and 1 base from J, with 17 bases between. Germline CDR1 reads SQVTM; CDR2 reads ANQGSEA. This CDR3 is built from 16 residues. CDR3 DNA sequence: TGCAGCGTTGAATTCTGGGGCTCTTGGAGGAACACTGAAGCTTTCTTT. It encodes CSVEFWGSWRNTEAFF.

The rearrangement uses TRBV7-2 and TRBJ2-1, with TRBD1 matching 10 bases. J was trimmed by 7 bases and V by 5 bases; bases with no gene match: 5. The germline V gene has CDR1 SGHTA and CDR2 FQGNSA. This CDR3 has 14 amino acids. The CDR3 sequence: CASSPRTGGNEQFF. Written as DNA, the CDR3 is TGTGCCAGCAGCCCCCGGACAGGGGGTAATGAGCAGTTCTTC. The full variable domain, with the rest looked up from reference TRBV7-2 and TRBJ2-1, is GAGVSQSPSNKVTEKGKDVELRCDPISGHTALYWYRQSLGQGLEFLIYFQGNSAPDKSGLPSDRFSAERTGGSVSTLTIQRTQQEDSAVYLCASSPRTGGNEQFFGPGTRLTVL.

The chain joins TRBV15 to TRBJ1-6; tentatively, D is TRBD1 (5 bases). V was cut by 8 bases and J by 6 bases, with 11 bases left in between. This CDR3 has 13 amino acids. Germline V gene sequence: CDR1 LNHNV, CDR2 YYDKDF (reference sequence). DNA for the CDR3: TGTGCCACCCGAATACAGGCTAATTCACCCCTCCACTTT. Amino acids: CATRIQANSPLHF.

The gene calls are TRBV6-1 and TRBJ2-2, with D perhaps TRBD2 (6 bases). V gave up 2 bases and J gave up 1 base, with 11 bases separating them. The CDR3 is 16 residues long. CDR1 and CDR2 from the germline V gene are MNHNS and SASEGT. For the CDR3, the DNA is TGTGCCAGCAGTGAAACCGGCGGGATGAACACCGGGGAGCTGTTTTTT. Translated, it gives CASSETGGMNTGELFF.

This clone has a single count. The chain is built from TRBV5-1 and TRBJ1-3; no firm D call. The CDR3 is made up of 13 amino acids. Germline V gene data show CDR1 as SGHRS and CDR2 as YFSETQ. The V end lost 3 bases, the J end lost 0 bases, and 4 bases lay between the germline ends. CDR3 DNA sequence: TGCGCCAGCAGCTCCTACTCTGGAAACACCATATATTTT. Its translation: CASSSYSGNTIYF.

This CDR3 reads CASSPAGGGTEAFF. Written as DNA, the CDR3 is TGTGCCAGCTCACCGGCGGGGGGGGGCACTGAAGCTTTCTTT. The V and J genes are TRBV18 and TRBJ1-1, with D possibly being TRBD1 (5 bases). The CDR3 is 14 amino acids. The V end lost 3 bases, the J end lost 4 bases, and 12 bases lay between the germline ends. Germline CDR1 is KGHSH and CDR2 is LQKENI.

This clone was detected only once. V gene TRBV2 combines with J gene TRBJ2-7; possibly TRBD1 for D (5 bases). The CDR3 has 12 amino acids. Trimming stripped 4 bases from V and 3 bases from J, with 7 bases between. Germline V gene sequence: CDR1 SNHLY, CDR2 FYNNEI. The CDR3, as DNA: TGTGCCAGCAGTGTGGACATCTACGAGCAGTACTTC. Residues: CASSVDIYEQYF.

CDR3 region: CAISESGGANTGELFF. The CDR3 DNA reads as TGTGCCATCAGTGAAAGTGGCGGGGCGAACACCGGGGAGCTGTTTTTT. The chain recombines TRBV10-3 with TRBJ2-2; a weak D match, TRBD2 (6 bases). The V end was cut by 3 bases, the J end by 0 bases, with 11 bases between. Germline CDR1 reads ENHRY; CDR2 reads SYGVKD. The CDR3 has 16 residues.

This chain connects TRBV9 to TRBJ2-3, with TRBD2 matching over 11 bases. This CDR3 is built from 15 residues. Germline V gene sequence: CDR1 SGDLS, CDR2 YYNGEE. Trimming removed 4 bases from V and 4 bases from J; junction bases left unmatched: 5. The CDR3 DNA reads as TGTGCCAGCAGCTTTAGCGGGGGGGCCCCAGATACGCAGTATTTT. Its protein is CASSFSGGAPDTQYF.